The text below deals with one T cell receptor beta chain. What it recognizes is unknown. Germline and junction disagree at one end, which may indicate a read error. These data are taken from a study of blood T cells in healthy people across ages. Study-level background: When template switching was applied, about one barcoded beta molecule was captured per two T cells.

Alongside a J-beta primer mix, a sample-barcoded 5' primer served in a second PCR lasting about 7 to 11 cycles. Each cDNA molecule was tagged by a template-switch adaptor with 12 random nucleotides. TCRdb reprocessed the 5' RACE reads via MiXCR and lists one record per CDR3 protein. The data contain about 1.8 million distinct CDR3 sequences, about 50% of them singletons. The CDR3 is made up of 11 amino acids. From germline, CDR1 is SQVTM and CDR2 ANQGSEA. Study results and caveats: Naive and antigen-experienced cells were not separated, limiting conclusive comparison. Per-million-T-cell TCR beta diversity fell roughly linearly with age.

The source material was blood. This chain uses TRBV29-1 with TRBJ2-3, with unresolved D. The sequence derives from a woman aged 40 to 50 in good health. The CDR3 is CSGEGADTQYF. The CDR3 DNA reads TGCAGCGGTGAAGGCGCAGATACGCAGTATTTT.